The T cell receptor (beta chain) described here comes from a study of technical replicates of blood from a few donors. The table came from immunoSEQ multiplex PCR; TCRdb's copy has only in-frame clones and leaves some out. The table records under 95,000 clones, roughly 98% of them present only once. V lost 4 bases, J lost 5 bases, and 18 bases stayed unmatched. CDR3 length: 19 amino acids. Germline V gene data show CDR1 as SEHNR and CDR2 as FQNEAQ (reference sequence). This sequence originates from a human donor in good health. Sequencing input: T cells isolated from PBMCs. The J gene is TRBJ2-1, the V gene TRBV7-9, with 9 bases matching TRBD2. CDR3 DNA sequence: TGTGCCAGCAGCTCAAGGGGACAGCGGGGGGACCTCTCGGACAATGAGCAGTTCTTC. It encodes CASSSRGQRGDLSDNEQFF.